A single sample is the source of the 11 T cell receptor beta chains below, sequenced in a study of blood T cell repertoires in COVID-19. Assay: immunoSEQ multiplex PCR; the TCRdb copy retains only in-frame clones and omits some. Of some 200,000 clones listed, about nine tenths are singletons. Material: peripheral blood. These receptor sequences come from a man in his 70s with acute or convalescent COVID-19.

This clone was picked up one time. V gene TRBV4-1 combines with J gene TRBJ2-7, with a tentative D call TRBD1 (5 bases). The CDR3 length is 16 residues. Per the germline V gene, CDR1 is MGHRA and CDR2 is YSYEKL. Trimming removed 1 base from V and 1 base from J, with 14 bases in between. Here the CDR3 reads CASSQALGAQSYEQYF. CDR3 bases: TGCGCCAGCAGCCAAGCACTTGGGGCCCAATCCTACGAGCAGTACTTC.

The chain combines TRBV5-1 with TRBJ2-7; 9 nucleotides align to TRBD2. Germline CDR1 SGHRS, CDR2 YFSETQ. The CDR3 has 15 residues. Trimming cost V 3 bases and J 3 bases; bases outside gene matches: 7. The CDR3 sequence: CASSWTRLAVYEQYF. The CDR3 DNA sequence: TGCGCCAGCAGCTGGACGCGACTAGCGGTCTACGAGCAGTACTTC.

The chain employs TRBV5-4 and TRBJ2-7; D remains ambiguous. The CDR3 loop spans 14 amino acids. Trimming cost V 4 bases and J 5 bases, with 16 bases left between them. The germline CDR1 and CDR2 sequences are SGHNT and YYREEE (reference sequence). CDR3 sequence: CASSTAPLTHEQYF. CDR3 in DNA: TGTGCCAGCAGCACGGCCCCACTGACACACGAGCAGTACTTC.

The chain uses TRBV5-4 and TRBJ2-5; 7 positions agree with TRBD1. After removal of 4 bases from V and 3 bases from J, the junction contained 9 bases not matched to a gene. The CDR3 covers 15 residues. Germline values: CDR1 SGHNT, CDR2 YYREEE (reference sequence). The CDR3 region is CASSQHTGAEETQYF. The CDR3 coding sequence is TGTGCCAGCAGCCAACATACAGGGGCTGAAGAGACCCAGTACTTC.

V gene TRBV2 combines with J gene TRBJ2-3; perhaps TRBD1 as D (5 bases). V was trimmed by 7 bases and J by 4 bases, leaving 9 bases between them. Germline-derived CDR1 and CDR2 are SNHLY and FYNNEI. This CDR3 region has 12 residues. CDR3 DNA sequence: TGTGCCAGCAACAGGTTCGCAGATACGCAGTATTTT. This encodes CASNRFADTQYF.

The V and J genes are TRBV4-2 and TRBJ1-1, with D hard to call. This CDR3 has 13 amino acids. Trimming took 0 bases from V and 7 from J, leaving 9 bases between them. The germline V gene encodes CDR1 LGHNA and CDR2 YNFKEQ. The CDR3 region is CASSQDQAYEAFF. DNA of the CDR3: TGTGCCAGCAGCCAAGATCAAGCGTATGAAGCTTTCTTT.

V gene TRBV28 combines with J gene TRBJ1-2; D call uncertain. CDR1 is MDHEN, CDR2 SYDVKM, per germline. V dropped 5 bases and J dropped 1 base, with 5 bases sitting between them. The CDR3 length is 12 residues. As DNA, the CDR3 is TGTGCCAGCAGTCTAAATAACTATGGCTACACCTTC. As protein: CASSLNNYGYTF.

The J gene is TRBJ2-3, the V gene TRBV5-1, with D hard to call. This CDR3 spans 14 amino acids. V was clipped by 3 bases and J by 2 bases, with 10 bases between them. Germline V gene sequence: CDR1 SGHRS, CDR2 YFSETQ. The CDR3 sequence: CASSYRQHTDTQYF. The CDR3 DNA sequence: TGCGCCAGCAGCTACCGACAACACACAGATACGCAGTATTTT.

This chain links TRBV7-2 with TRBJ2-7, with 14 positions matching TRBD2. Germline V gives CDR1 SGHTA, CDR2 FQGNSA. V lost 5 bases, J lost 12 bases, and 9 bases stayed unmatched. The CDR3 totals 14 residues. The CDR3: CASSPTSGGAGWYF. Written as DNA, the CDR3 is TGTGCCAGCAGCCCGACTAGCGGGGGGGCTGGGTGGTACTTC.

Here the CDR3 reads CASSVLENEQFF. CDR3 nucleotide sequence: TGTGCCAGCTCGGTACTAGAGAATGAGCAGTTCTTC. V is TRBV18 and J is TRBJ2-1; perhaps TRBD2 as D (5 bases). This CDR3 has 12 residues. Per germline, CDR1 KGHSH and CDR2 LQKENI. Trimming took 6 bases from V and 7 from J, leaving 10 bases between them.

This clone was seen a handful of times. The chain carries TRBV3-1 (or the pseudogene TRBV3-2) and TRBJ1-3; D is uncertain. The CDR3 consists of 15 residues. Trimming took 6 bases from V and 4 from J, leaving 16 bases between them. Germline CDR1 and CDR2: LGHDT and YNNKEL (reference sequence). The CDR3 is CASSPGDIQGNTIYF. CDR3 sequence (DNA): TGTGCCAGCAGTCCCGGAGATATTCAAGGAAACACCATATATTTT.